This T cell receptor (beta chain) was identified in a study of cytomegalovirus exposure and HLA in healthy donors (dated by TCRdb to 2016 to 2017). Regarding the study in general: According to an earlier analysis of several hundred of the donors, roughly 180 million T cells yielded roughly 110 million unique TCR beta sequences and approximately 300 Gb of sequence data. To decide whether each TCR beta V gene segment behaved as functional or pseudogenic, an earlier analysis of over 500 of the donors relied on high-throughput TCR beta sequencing. Rather than drawing on any new phenotypic data, the later analysis identified candidate immune exposures from TCR beta sequences and the way those sequences occurred across donors. Among around 400 genotyped donors of the cohort, an average of around 220,000 unique TCR beta nucleotide sequences was sequenced per donor, of which about 20% were non-productive. The study profiled the T cell repertoires of approximately 700 subjects by immunosequencing and related them to cytomegalovirus serostatus. Roughly 300 gigabases of sequencing data and tens of millions of unique TCR sequences were included in an early release covering roughly 700 HLA-typed donors. The genetic ancestry cluster associated with self-reported Caucasian donors included 65% to 90% of the approximately 400 genotyped donors. In addition to the first cohort of 666 subjects, a separate validation cohort of 100 to 150 different subjects was used. Every discovery cohort repertoire had been produced on one sequencing platform. HLA typing included class I and class II loci at four-digit resolution. A later analysis re-analyzed previously published TCR beta repertoires from roughly 690 donors and added high-resolution HLA genotyping to study TCR occurrence patterns. The number of donors typed differed by locus, with about 629-630 for A, B, C, DRB1 and DQB1, over 500 for DQA1, 606 for DPA1, and 472 for DPB1. To predict cytomegalovirus infection status, the study combined high-throughput TCR immunosequencing, statistical association of individual TCRs with disease status, and machine learning. Donor age, sex, ethnicity and CMV serostatus were collected together with the repertoire data. The study was designed to test whether signatures of past pathogen exposure could be identified by cataloging public T cell receptors. Because of strong linkage in the cohort, roughly five DR-DQ haplotypes were treated as single units for association and clustering. A later genetic analysis took genome-wide SNP genotypes for about 55% of the roughly 700 donors and used that subset as a discovery cohort. Summary of the overall study and its limitations: At a false discovery rate of 0.05, a later analysis linked under 20,000 TCR beta sequences to specific HLA alleles. A later analysis found that most CMV-associated TCR beta chains appeared HLA-restricted, with HLA associations seemingly driven largely by CMV exposure. A further reported finding was that TCR beta sequences accurately predicted the HLA-A and HLA-B alleles for most subjects in the first cohort. Correlated functional status among segregating V segments might be attributable to linkage disequilibrium, but an unknown experimental factor could not be ruled out. The classifier was reported to diagnose cytomegalovirus status with high specificity and sensitivity in both the original and validation cohorts. A later genetic analysis reported fewer N-insertions in productive TCRs among donors in an Asian-associated ancestry cluster than the roughly 650-donor mean. Because counts were too low, some 16 rarely observed V segments, including chromosome 9 orphons, were excluded from the earlier analysis of 500 to 700 of the donors. A later analysis found that TCR association rates varied across HLA loci, with DRB1 alleles showing the most associated TCRs and HLA-C alleles the fewest. In a later analysis, HLA-associated TCR beta chains were found to be more clonally expanded and to have lower generation probabilities than equally common non-associated chains. Because HLA typing was unavailable for some donors at each locus, only the typed subset was used in association tests. In an earlier analysis of over 550 of the donors, most TCR beta V segments were observed in productive rearrangements about 90% or about 30% of the time, broadly matching IMGT annotations. Sequencing depth was assumed to be roughly uniform across donors in the presence/absence analyses, though that assumption may not hold. An association between a missense DCLRE1C variant and V-gene and J-gene trimming of TCR beta chains was found in a later genetic analysis and replicated in an independent cohort. Most TCR sequences were observed very rarely across donors, whereas some public TCRs were present in many individuals. The cohort was sequenced for TCR beta chains only, and without alpha or paired-chain data the features that could be detected were limited. Three of the identified cytomegalovirus-associated TCR beta chains were confirmed in vitro to be specific for cytomegalovirus antigens. According to a later analysis, parvovirus B19, influenza, CMV and Epstein-Barr virus appeared linked to several top co-occurrence clusters. The sequencing pipeline was judged likely to have produced a cluster of highly shared sequence variants as a technical artifact. It was suggested by the authors that the approach could potentially be generalized to other disease states and immunological phenotypes. The 87-base-pair reads could not distinguish some IMGT-functional V segments, including TRBV6-2 and TRBV6-3, so those segments were excluded. The only immune exposure information available for the cohort was CMV serostatus. When HLA alleles, especially DR and DQ, strongly co-occurred, attributing TCR associations to individual alleles was difficult. In the study, 150 to 200 TCR beta chains were listed as associated with cytomegalovirus.

Germline trimming: 2 bases from V, 9 bases from J; junction bases outside gene matches: 10. In the germline V gene, CDR1 corresponds to SGDLS and CDR2 to YYNGEE. The CDR3 runs 15 residues from the cysteine to the phenylalanine. Only the CDR3 DNA is retained, 45 bases long and in frame from the first base. The library was made by the immunoSEQ multiplex PCR assay. For the multiplex PCR, a mixture combining 60 forward primers for TCR Vbeta segments and 13 reverse primers for TCR Jbeta segments was used. The CDR3 region of rearranged TCR beta genes was amplified from genomic DNA with a multiplex PCR assay. On the Illumina HiSeq System, the amplified TCR beta libraries were sequenced as 87-base-pair reads. Regarding the original processing steps: Across the 700 or so repertoires, a later analysis counted some 80 million unique TCR beta chains, some 11 million of which were shared by at least two donors. Raw reads were error-corrected and collapsed into unique sequences with a nearest-neighbor algorithm that merged closely related sequences to remove PCR and sequencing errors. V, D and J gene segments were assigned by aligning CDR3 sequences to IMGT reference sequences. For a sequence to be retained, a match of at least six nucleotides to both a V gene segment and a J gene segment was required. Rearrangements were called productive when the CDR3 lacked stop codons and stayed in frame with V and J; all others were non-productive. CDR3 was defined by IMGT convention, running from the second conserved V-encoded cysteine to the conserved J-encoded phenylalanine. The earlier analysis of around 640 of the donors excluded sequences that lacked an unambiguous match to a single V gene segment. In an earlier analysis of several hundred of the donors, V segments were called functional above 56.7% productive rearrangements and were called segregating when the between-donor standard deviation exceeded 5%. To diagnose cytomegalovirus status from the catalog of TCR beta chain sequences, a statistical classification framework was built. In a later analysis, V and J genes were assigned by comparing TCR nucleotide sequences against IMGT/GENE-DB human TR gene sequences. The TCRdist pipeline was used in a later analysis to assign CDR3 sequences and most-parsimonious VDJ recombination scenarios. In a later analysis, every TCR beta chain was defined by the combination of its CDR3 amino acid sequence and its V-gene family, and reads without a unique V-gene family were dropped. In a later analysis, 450 to 600 highly shared, low-generation-probability nucleotide sequences were removed to address suspected cross-contamination and a sequencing artifact. A later analysis calculated a clonal expansion index for each public chain from normalized within-repertoire ranks of inferred template counts. In a later analysis, generation probabilities were computed using a VDJ recombination model fitted to out-of-frame rearrangements, and the results were checked against IGoR. In a later analysis, hypergeometric tests were used to score TCR-TCR, TCR-HLA and TCR-CMV co-occurrence, with a repertoire-size bias correction applied to TCR pairs. To estimate false discovery rates, a later analysis permuted the HLA or CMV assignments 20 times. A later analysis grouped co-occurring TCRs with DBSCAN, adding TCRdist sequence similarity when clustering within HLA-allele-positive subsets. Co-occurrence clustering excluded repertoires with fewer than 30,000 or more than 120,000 public chains, plus five with anomalous nucleotide sharing. Drawn from immuneACCESS, this table holds only the in-frame rearrangements with V and J called that TCRdb kept. Clones are partly lost; checked studies trace under half to an unresolved V gene and leave the rest unexplained. V and J calls and clone size come straight from that table; D and trimming were deduced from the DNA. The sample table lists 190,000 or so clones, 80% to 85% of them with a count of one. 1.5% to 2% of the sample belongs to the ten largest clones.

Comments on this clone: The specificity of this receptor is unknown. No per-base quality is available; no much larger clone lies one base away.

The cohort consisted of hundreds of healthy bone marrow donors. At the time of sampling, every cohort member was nominally healthy, though immune exposures that went unrecorded were likely present. The donor was CMV seronegative and was included in the group of hundreds of seronegative cohort members. A peripheral blood sample was collected from each donor, and TCR beta sequencing was performed on peripheral blood mononuclear cells. Genomic DNA extraction from the blood cell samples was performed with the Qiagen DNeasy Blood Extraction Kit. The sequence is built from TRBV9 and TRBJ2-1, with 8 bases matching TRBD2. The receptor was derived from a man aged 45-60 years in good health and CMV-seronegative. The source material was PBMCs. The CDR3 reads as follows: CASSVTSEPEGEQFF. The nucleotide sequence reads as follows: TGTGCCAGCAGCGTGACTAGCGAACCCGAGGGTGAGCAGTTCTTC.